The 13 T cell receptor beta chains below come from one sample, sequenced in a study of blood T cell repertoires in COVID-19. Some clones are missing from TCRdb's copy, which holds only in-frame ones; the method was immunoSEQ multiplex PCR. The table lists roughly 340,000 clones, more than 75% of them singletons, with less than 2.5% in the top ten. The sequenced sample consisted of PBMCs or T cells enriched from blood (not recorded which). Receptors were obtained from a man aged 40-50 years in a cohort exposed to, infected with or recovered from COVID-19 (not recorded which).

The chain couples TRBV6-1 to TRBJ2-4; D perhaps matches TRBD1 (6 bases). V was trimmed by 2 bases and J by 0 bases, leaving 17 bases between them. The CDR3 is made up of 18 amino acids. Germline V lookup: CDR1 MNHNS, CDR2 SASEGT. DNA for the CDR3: TGTGCCAGCAGTGAAACAGGGTTGGGGACCTTAGCCAAAAACATTCAGTACTTC. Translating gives CASSETGLGTLAKNIQYF.

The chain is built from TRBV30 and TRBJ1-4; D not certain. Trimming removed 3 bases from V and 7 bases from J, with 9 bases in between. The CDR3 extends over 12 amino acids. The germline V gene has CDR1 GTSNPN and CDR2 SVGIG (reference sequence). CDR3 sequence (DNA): TGTGCCTGGAGAGAGGTGGCTGAAAAACTGTTTTTT. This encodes CAWREVAEKLFF.

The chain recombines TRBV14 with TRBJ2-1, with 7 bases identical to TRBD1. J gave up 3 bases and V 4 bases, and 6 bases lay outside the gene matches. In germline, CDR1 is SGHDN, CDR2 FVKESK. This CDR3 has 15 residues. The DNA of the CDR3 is TGTGCCAGCAGCCTTTCAGGGGGTTACTACAATGAGCAGTTCTTC. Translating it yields CASSLSGGYYNEQFF.

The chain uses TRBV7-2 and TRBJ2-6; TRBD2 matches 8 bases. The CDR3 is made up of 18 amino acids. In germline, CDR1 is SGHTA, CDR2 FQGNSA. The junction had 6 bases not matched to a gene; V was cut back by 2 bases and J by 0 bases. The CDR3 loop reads CASSLLASGSSGANVLTF. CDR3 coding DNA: TGTGCCAGCAGCTTACTAGCCAGCGGGAGCTCTGGGGCCAACGTCCTGACTTTC.

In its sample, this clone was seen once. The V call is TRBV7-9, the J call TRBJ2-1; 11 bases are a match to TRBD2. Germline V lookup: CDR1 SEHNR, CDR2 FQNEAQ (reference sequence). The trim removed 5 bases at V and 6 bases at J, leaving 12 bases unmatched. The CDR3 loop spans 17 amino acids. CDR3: CASSGAALAGGANEQFF. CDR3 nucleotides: TGTGCCAGCAGCGGAGCTGCGCTAGCGGGAGGTGCCAATGAGCAGTTCTTC.

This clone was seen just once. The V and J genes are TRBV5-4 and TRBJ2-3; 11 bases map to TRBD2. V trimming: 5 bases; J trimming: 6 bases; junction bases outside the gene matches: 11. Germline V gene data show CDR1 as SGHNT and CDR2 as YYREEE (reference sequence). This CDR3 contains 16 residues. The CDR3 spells CASSLAGGGVDDTQYF. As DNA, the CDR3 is TGTGCCAGCAGTTTAGCGGGAGGGGGAGTAGACGATACGCAGTATTTT.

The CDR3, as DNA: TGTGCCAGCAGTCTCGCCGGGACAGGGGGCAATCAGCCCCAGCATTTT. Its protein is CASSLAGTGGNQPQHF. The gene calls are TRBV28 and TRBJ1-5; 10 nucleotides line up with TRBD1. Germline V CDR1 and CDR2: MDHEN, SYDVKM. The CDR3 covers 16 residues. The V gene end was trimmed by 5 bases and the J gene end by 2 bases; junction bases not matched to a gene: 6. Variable domain in full (rest from reference TRBV28 and TRBJ1-5): DVKVTQSSRYLVKRTGEKVFLECVQDMDHENMFWYRQDPGLGLRLIYFSYDVKMKEKGDIPEGYSVSREKKERFSLILESASTNQTSMYLCASSLAGTGGNQPQHFGDGTRLSIL.

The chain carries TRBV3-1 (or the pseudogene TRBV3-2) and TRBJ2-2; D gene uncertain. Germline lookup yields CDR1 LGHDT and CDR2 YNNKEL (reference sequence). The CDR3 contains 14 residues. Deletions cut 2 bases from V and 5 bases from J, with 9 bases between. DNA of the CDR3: TGTGCCAGCAGCCAACAACAGATTACCGGGGAGCTGTTTTTT. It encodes CASSQQQITGELFF.

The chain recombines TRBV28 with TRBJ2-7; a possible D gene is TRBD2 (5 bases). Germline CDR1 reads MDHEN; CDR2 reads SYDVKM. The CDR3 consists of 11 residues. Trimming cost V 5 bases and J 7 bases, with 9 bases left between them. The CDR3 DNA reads TGTGCCAGCAGTCTAAAGCGGGAGCAGTACTTC. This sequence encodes CASSLKREQYF.

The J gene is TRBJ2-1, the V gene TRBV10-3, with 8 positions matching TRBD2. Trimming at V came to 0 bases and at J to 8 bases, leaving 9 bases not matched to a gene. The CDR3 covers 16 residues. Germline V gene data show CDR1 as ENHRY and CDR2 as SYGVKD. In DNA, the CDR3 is TGTGCCATCAGTGAGTCTTTCGGGAGGGGAGACGATGAGCAGTTCTTC. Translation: CAISESFGRGDDEQFF.

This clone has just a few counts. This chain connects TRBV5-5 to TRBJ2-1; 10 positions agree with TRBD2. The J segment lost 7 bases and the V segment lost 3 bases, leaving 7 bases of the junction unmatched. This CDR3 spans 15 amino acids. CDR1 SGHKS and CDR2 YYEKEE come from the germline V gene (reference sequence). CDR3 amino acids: CASSSLAGERNEQFF. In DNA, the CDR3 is TGTGCCAGCAGCTCCCTAGCGGGAGAAAGGAATGAGCAGTTCTTC.

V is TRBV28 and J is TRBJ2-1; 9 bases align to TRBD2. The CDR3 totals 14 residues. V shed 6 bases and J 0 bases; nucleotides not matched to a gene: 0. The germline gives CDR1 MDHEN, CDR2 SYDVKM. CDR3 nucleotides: TGTGCCAGCAGGACTAGCGGCTCCTACAATGAGCAGTTCTTC. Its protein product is CASRTSGSYNEQFF.

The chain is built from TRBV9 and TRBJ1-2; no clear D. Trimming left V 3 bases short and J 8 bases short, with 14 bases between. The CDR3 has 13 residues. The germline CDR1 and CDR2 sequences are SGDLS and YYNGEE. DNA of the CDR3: TGTGCCAGCAGCGCAGACACCCCTATCGGCTACACCTTC. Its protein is CASSADTPIGYTF.